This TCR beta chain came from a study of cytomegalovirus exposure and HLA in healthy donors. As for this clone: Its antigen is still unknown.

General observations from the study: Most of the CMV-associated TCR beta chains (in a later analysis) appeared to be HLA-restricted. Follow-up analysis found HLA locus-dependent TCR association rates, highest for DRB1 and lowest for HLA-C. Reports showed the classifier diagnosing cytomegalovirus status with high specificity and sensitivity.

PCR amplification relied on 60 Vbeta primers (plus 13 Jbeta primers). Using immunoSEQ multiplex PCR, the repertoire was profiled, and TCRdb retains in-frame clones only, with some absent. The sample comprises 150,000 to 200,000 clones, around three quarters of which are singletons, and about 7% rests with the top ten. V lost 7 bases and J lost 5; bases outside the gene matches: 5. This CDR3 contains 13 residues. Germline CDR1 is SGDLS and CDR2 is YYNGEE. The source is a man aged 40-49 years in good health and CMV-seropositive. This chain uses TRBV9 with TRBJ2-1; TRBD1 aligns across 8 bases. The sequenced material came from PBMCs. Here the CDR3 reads CASSRTGNNEQFF. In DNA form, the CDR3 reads TGTGCCAGCTCCCGGACAGGGAACAATGAGCAGTTCTTC.